This paragraph covers one T cell receptor beta chain sequence. Its antigen is not known. Each CDR3 protein is one row after TCRdb ran MiXCR on the 5' RACE reads. The table has 500,000 or so distinct CDR3 sequences, roughly an eighth seen once; the top ten hold about 1%. The data derive from a study of identical twins. Notes on the study in general: Out-of-frame alpha sequences shared by twins showed excess low generation probability.

This CDR3 region has 16 residues. CDR1 SEHNR and CDR2 FQNEAQ come from the germline V gene (reference sequence). With 1 base removed from V and 0 bases from J, the gap between germline ends came to 12 bases. No donor was unhealthy or non-Caucasian. These sequences were also reported in another study, on yellow fever vaccine responses in identical twins.

V and J are TRBV7-9 and TRBJ1-1; D might be TRBD1 (5 bases). This sequence originates from a woman between 18 and 29 years old in good health. Sequencing used CD4+ T cells sorted from blood. CDR3 sequence (DNA): TGTGCCAGCAGCTTAGGACAGAAGGACATGAACACTGAAGCTTTCTTT. The encoded protein is CASSLGQKDMNTEAFF.